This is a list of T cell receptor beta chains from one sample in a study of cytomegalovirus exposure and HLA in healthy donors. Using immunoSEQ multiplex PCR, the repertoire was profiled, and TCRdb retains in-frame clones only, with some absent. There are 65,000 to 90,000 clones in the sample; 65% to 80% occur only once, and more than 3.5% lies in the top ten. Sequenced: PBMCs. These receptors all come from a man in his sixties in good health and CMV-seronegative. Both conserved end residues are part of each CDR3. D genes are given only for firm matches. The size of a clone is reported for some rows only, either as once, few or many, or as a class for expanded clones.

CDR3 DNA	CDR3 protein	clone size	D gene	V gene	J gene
TGTGCCAGCAGCTCGGGGGTCCCAAACTCTGGGGCCAACGTCCTGACTTTC	CASSSGVPNSGANVLTF	NA	NA	TRBV5-4	TRBJ2-6
TGTGCCAGTACCTCGCAAACAGGGGCCTACGAGCAGTACTTC	CASTSQTGAYEQYF	NA	TRBD1	TRBV19	TRBJ2-7
TGCAGCGTTGAGAGGCAGGCGGGCGAGCAGTACTTC	CSVERQAGEQYF	NA	NA	TRBV29-1	TRBJ2-7
TGCGCCAGCAGCTTCGGACAGGGGACGGGGGCCCATGAGCAGTTCTTC	CASSFGQGTGAHEQFF	NA	TRBD1	TRBV5-1	TRBJ2-1
TGTGCCAGTAGTATTTCAAGCGGGGGGGTAGATACGCAGTATTTT	CASSISSGGVDTQYF	NA	TRBD2	TRBV19	TRBJ2-3
TGTGCCAGCTCACCCCAGGGCTCCTATAATTCACCCCTCCACTTT	CASSPQGSYNSPLHF	NA	NA	TRBV18	TRBJ1-6
TGTGCCAGCAGTCCACAGGGGGCCTCTGTTTTTGAGCAGTTCTTC	CASSPQGASVFEQFF	NA	TRBD1	TRBV27	TRBJ2-1
TGCGCCAGCAGCCAAACTAGGTTACAGGGGGATTGGTCCTACGAGCAGTACTTC	CASSQTRLQGDWSYEQYF	NA	TRBD1	TRBV4-1	TRBJ2-7
TGTGCCAGTAGTATAGGTCCTAGCGGCTATTACAATGAGCAGTTCTTC	CASSIGPSGYYNEQFF	NA	TRBD2	TRBV19	TRBJ2-1
TGCAGCGTCCCAGGGGGCGATTTAGGAAAACTGTTTTTT	CSVPGGDLGKLFF	once	TRBD1	TRBV29-1	TRBJ1-4
TGTGCCAGCAGCTTAATCAGGGGGCGACCTCACGAGCAGTACTTC	CASSLIRGRPHEQYF	NA	TRBD1	TRBV7-2	TRBJ2-7
TGCGCCAGCGGGAGAGCAGGCCGCCCCTACGAGCAGTACTTC	CASGRAGRPYEQYF	NA	NA	TRBV10-1	TRBJ2-7
TGTGCCAGCAGACGGGGTGCTAGCACAGATACGCAGTATTTT	CASRRGASTDTQYF	NA	NA	TRBV6-5	TRBJ2-3
TGTGCCAGCAGTGATTCGGACAGGGGACGTAGAAACACCATATATTTT	CASSDSDRGRRNTIYF	once	TRBD1	TRBV6-1	TRBJ1-3
TGTGCCAGCAGTTTATCGCCGGGACACTACGCTTTAGCTTTCTTT	CASSLSPGHYALAFF	NA	NA	TRBV27	TRBJ1-1
TGTGCCAGCAGCGGGCTCCGGGACAGGGCCTATGGCTACACCTTC	CASSGLRDRAYGYTF	NA	TRBD1	TRBV9	TRBJ1-2